The 27 T cell receptor beta chains listed next were all sequenced from one sample in a study of blood T cell repertoires in COVID-19. Method: immunoSEQ multiplex PCR; TCRdb's copy keeps in-frame clones and lacks some. Of under 300,000 clones listed, around 80% are singletons. Sequencing was performed on peripheral blood. These receptors all come from a human donor in a cohort sampled during active COVID-19.

The chain has TRBV5-1 and TRBJ2-1; 7 bases agree with TRBD2. Germline lookup yields CDR1 SGHRS and CDR2 YFSETQ. The CDR3 has 17 amino acids. The J segment lost 2 bases and the V segment lost 0 bases, leaving 8 bases of the junction unmatched. The CDR3 DNA reads TGCGCCAGCAGCTTGGGGATTCTAGCGGTTCCCTACAATGAGCAGTTCTTC. Its protein is CASSLGILAVPYNEQFF.

The V gene is TRBV5-4, the J gene TRBJ1-2; perhaps TRBD1 as D (6 bases). Between the trimmed V and J ends, which lost 4 bases and 9 bases, there was a span of 16 bases. The CDR3 runs to 13 residues. Germline lookup yields CDR1 SGHNT and CDR2 YYREEE (reference sequence). This CDR3 reads CASSPEDSQSYTF. In nucleotides, the CDR3 is TGTGCCAGCAGCCCCGAGGACAGTCAAAGCTACACCTTC.

This chain joins TRBV14 and TRBJ2-3, with 9 nucleotides matching TRBD2. The CDR3 consists of 16 residues. The V segment lost 6 bases and the J segment 2 bases; nucleotides outside the gene matches: 9. Germline V gene data show CDR1 as SGHDN and CDR2 as FVKESK. The CDR3 sequence is CASSNPAGGITDTQYF. In DNA form, the CDR3 reads TGTGCCAGCAGTAACCCCGCGGGGGGGATCACAGATACGCAGTATTTT.

The chain combines TRBV4-1 with TRBJ1-1; TRBD1 is a possible D gene (6 bases). V was pared by 1 base and J by 6 bases, with 21 bases between. Germline V lookup: CDR1 MGHRA, CDR2 YSYEKL. The CDR3 sequence is 17 residues long. CDR3 in DNA: TGCGCCAGCAGCCAAGGTAGTAGGACAGATTCTCCAGCTGAAGCTTTCTTT. Translating it yields CASSQGSRTDSPAEAFF.

The chain is built from TRBV24-1 and TRBJ1-4; the match to TRBD1 covers 7 bases. The germline gives CDR1 KGHDR, CDR2 SFDVKD. V was pared by 2 bases and J by 3 bases, with 2 bases of the junction left unmatched. The length of the CDR3 is 15 residues. CDR3 in amino acids: CATSDSTGSNEKLFF. In DNA form, the CDR3 reads TGTGCCACCAGTGATTCGACAGGGTCTAATGAAAAACTGTTTTTT.

This clone was seen just once. This chain joins TRBV5-4 and TRBJ2-5, with D perhaps TRBD2 (5 bases). The germline V gene encodes CDR1 SGHNT and CDR2 YYREEE (reference sequence). Trimming left V 0 bases short and J 4 bases short, with 7 bases between. The CDR3 sequence is 13 residues long. CDR3 in amino acids: CASSLAGSETQYF. CDR3 DNA sequence: TGTGCCAGCAGCTTGGCGGGGTCAGAGACCCAGTACTTC.

This clone was detected only once. V is TRBV7-2 and J is TRBJ2-5, with D perhaps matching TRBD1 (6 bases). V gave up 4 bases and J gave up 4 bases, with 13 bases separating them. The CDR3 runs 14 residues. The germline V gene has CDR1 SGHTA and CDR2 FQGNSA. As DNA, the CDR3 is TGTGCCAGCAGCTCCCGGGTGGGGGCAGAGACCCAGTACTTC. It translates to CASSSRVGAETQYF. Based on the CDR3 plus reference TRBV7-2 and TRBJ2-5, the full variable domain is GAGVSQSPSNKVTEKGKDVELRCDPISGHTALYWYRQSLGQGLEFLIYFQGNSAPDKSGLPSDRFSAERTGGSVSTLTIQRTQQEDSAVYLCASSSRVGAETQYFGPGTRLLVL.

Points on this clone: The same CDR3 is also encoded by other DNA sequences in this sample. The chain carries TRBV24-1 and TRBJ2-5, with TRBD2 as a possible D gene (5 bases). The CDR3 covers 13 residues. Trimming removed 0 bases at V and 4 bases at J, with 5 bases between. The V gene's germline CDR1 is KGHDR and CDR2 SFDVKD. This chain's CDR3 is CATSDLEGETQYF. The CDR3 DNA sequence: TGTGCCACCAGTGATTTGGAGGGAGAGACCCAGTACTTC.

The chain has TRBV4-1 and TRBJ2-1, with D maybe TRBD1 (7 bases). There are 14 residues in the CDR3. The V gene lost 4 bases and the J gene lost 3 bases, with 10 bases spanning the gap. Germline CDR1 is MGHRA and CDR2 is YSYEKL. Here the CDR3 DNA reads TGCGCCAGCAGCCCGCGGGACAGCTACAATGAGCAGTTCTTC. It translates to CASSPRDSYNEQFF.

This chain uses TRBV5-5 with TRBJ2-3; 8 nucleotides match TRBD1. Germline CDR1 reads SGHKS; CDR2 reads YYEKEE (reference sequence). The CDR3 runs 15 residues. Losses at the gene ends were 5 bases for V and 3 bases for J; bases not matched to a gene: 8. The CDR3: CASRIPGGATDTQYF. In DNA, the CDR3 is TGTGCCAGCAGAATCCCAGGGGGCGCGACAGATACGCAGTATTTT.

This chain joins TRBV4-1 and TRBJ2-3; 8 bases fit TRBD1. Unmatched junction bases numbered 4, after V lost 4 bases and J lost 1 base. CDR3 length equals 15 residues. Germline CDR1 reads MGHRA; CDR2 reads YSYEKL. The CDR3 DNA sequence: TGCGCCAGCAGCCCCCGGACAGGGCGCACAGATACGCAGTATTTT. Translation: CASSPRTGRTDTQYF.

The chain employs TRBV5-1 and TRBJ1-5; a weak D match, TRBD1 (6 bases). Trimming took off 0 bases at V and 4 bases at J, with 8 bases between the two ends. CDR3 length: 14 residues. Germline CDR1 and CDR2: SGHRS and YFSETQ. The CDR3 loop is CASSLGTANQPQHF. The CDR3 nucleotides are TGCGCCAGCAGCTTGGGGACAGCTAATCAGCCCCAGCATTTT.

This chain joins TRBV28 and TRBJ2-5; 10 nucleotides align to TRBD1. The CDR3 loop spans 14 amino acids. Germline V lookup: CDR1 MDHEN, CDR2 SYDVKM. The trim removed 6 bases at V and 5 bases at J, leaving 6 bases unmatched. The CDR3 protein is CASRVTGGEETQYF. In DNA form, the CDR3 reads TGTGCCAGCAGAGTGACAGGGGGCGAGGAGACCCAGTACTTC.

J is TRBJ2-3 and V is TRBV5-1; 8 bases agree with TRBD2. CDR1 SGHRS and CDR2 YFSETQ come from the germline V gene. Trimming cost V 0 bases and J 4 bases; bases outside gene matches: 10. This CDR3 has 17 amino acids. The CDR3 here is CASSLGLQRGRADTQYF. The CDR3 DNA reads as TGCGCCAGCAGCTTGGGTCTTCAGCGGGGGCGGGCAGATACGCAGTATTTT.

The chain recombines TRBV19 with TRBJ2-7; weak D call: TRBD2 (7 bases). The CDR3 is 16 residues long. The V end was cut by 4 bases, the J end by 1 base, with 17 bases between. CDR1 is LNHDA and CDR2 is SQIVND in the germline V gene (reference sequence). CDR3 in amino acids: CASSTQGSGESYEQYF. DNA for the CDR3: TGTGCCAGTAGTACCCAGGGGAGCGGGGAGTCCTACGAGCAGTACTTC.

This clone occurred once. The chain carries TRBV6-4 and TRBJ1-5, with 8 bases matching TRBD1. The CDR3 extends over 14 amino acids. Losses at the gene ends were 4 bases for V and 9 bases for J; bases not matched to a gene: 8. CDR1 is MRHNA and CDR2 is SNTAGT in the germline V gene. This chain's CDR3 is CASSVSGGQGPQHF. The CDR3, as DNA: TGTGCCAGCAGTGTATCAGGGGGCCAAGGGCCCCAGCATTTT.

The V and J genes are TRBV3-1 (or the pseudogene TRBV3-2) and TRBJ2-2; 7 positions match TRBD1. CDR3 length equals 15 residues. The germline V gene encodes CDR1 LGHDT and CDR2 YNNKEL (reference sequence). V lost 4 bases to trimming and J lost 2 bases; unmatched junction nucleotides: 4. CDR3 residues: CASSPGQLNTGELFF. In DNA form, the CDR3 reads TGTGCCAGCAGCCCGGGACAGCTTAACACCGGGGAGCTGTTTTTT.

The chain couples TRBV19 to TRBJ2-2; a weak D match, TRBD2 (6 bases). Germline-derived CDR1 and CDR2 are LNHDA and SQIVND (reference sequence). This CDR3 is 14 amino acids long. V was shortened by 7 bases and J by 4 bases, with 13 bases between the two germline ends. CDR3 residues: CASKSGVSTGELFF. The CDR3 DNA follows: TGTGCCAGTAAATCGGGAGTGAGCACCGGGGAGCTGTTTTTT.

A single count supports this clone. The chain employs TRBV29-1 and TRBJ2-5; 8 bases map to TRBD2. Losses at the gene ends were 7 bases for V and 4 bases for J; bases not matched to a gene: 5. Germline loops: CDR1 SQVTM, CDR2 ANQGSEA. CDR3 size: 12 residues. The DNA of the CDR3 is TGCAGCGGGCTAGCGGGTTTAGAGACCCAGTACTTC. It specifies CSGLAGLETQYF.

The V gene is TRBV5-1, the J gene TRBJ1-4; D is perhaps TRBD1 (5 bases). Germline CDR1 and CDR2: SGHRS and YFSETQ. V gave up 0 bases and J gave up 8 bases, with 11 bases separating them. CDR3 length equals 14 residues. The CDR3: CASSLAPDNEKLFF. In nucleotides, the CDR3 is TGCGCCAGCAGCTTGGCCCCGGACAACGAAAAACTGTTTTTT.

This chain joins TRBV28 and TRBJ1-2; D perhaps matches TRBD1 (6 bases). V shed 6 bases and J shed 8 bases, with 10 bases lying between them. CDR3 length: 11 residues. The germline gives CDR1 MDHEN, CDR2 SYDVKM. The CDR3 nucleotides are TGTGCCAGCAGCTCAGGGGAGGGCTACACCTTC. It encodes CASSSGEGYTF.

The V gene is TRBV25-1, the J gene TRBJ2-7; possibly TRBD1 for D (6 bases). V lost 6 bases and J lost 5, with 17 bases in between. The CDR3 extends over 14 amino acids. CDR1 is MGHDK, CDR2 SYGVNS, per germline. The CDR3 loop is CASREQGFHDEQYF. The CDR3 DNA is TGTGCCAGCAGAGAACAGGGATTTCACGACGAGCAGTACTTC.

The CDR3 DNA reads as TGCGCCAGCAGCCTCTGGGGACAGGAAAACAATGAGCAGTTCTTC. It specifies CASSLWGQENNEQFF. The rearrangement joins TRBV5-1 to TRBJ2-1; 8 positions agree with TRBD1. Looked up from germline, CDR1 is SGHRS and CDR2 is YFSETQ. CDR3 length equals 15 residues. Trimming removed 4 bases from V and 5 bases from J; junction bases left unmatched: 8.

This sequence joins TRBV11-3 and TRBJ1-1; D unclear. Germline V gene sequence: CDR1 SGHNT, CDR2 YENEEA. V lost 0 bases and J 2 bases, leaving 4 bases between the germline ends. The CDR3 spans 13 residues. The CDR3 here is CASSLDPNTEAFF. Written as DNA, the CDR3 is TGTGCCAGCAGCTTAGATCCAAACACTGAAGCTTTCTTT.

A single count supports this clone. The V and J genes are TRBV2 and TRBJ2-1; 7 bases line up with TRBD2. Germline loops: CDR1 SNHLY, CDR2 FYNNEI. This CDR3 spans 15 amino acids. V lost 2 bases, J lost 1 base, and 2 bases stayed unmatched. The CDR3 spells CASSEKAGSYNEQFF. The CDR3 coding sequence is TGTGCCAGCAGTGAAAAAGCGGGGTCCTACAATGAGCAGTTCTTC.

V usage is TRBV6-5 and J usage is TRBJ2-7; TRBD1 is a possible D gene (6 bases). From germline, CDR1 is MNHEY and CDR2 SVGAGI. The CDR3 contains 15 residues. The ends were cut back, 0 bases at V and 0 bases at J, with 9 bases in the middle. The CDR3 spells CASSYSGRGSYEQYF. As DNA, the CDR3 is TGTGCCAGCAGTTACTCAGGCAGGGGCTCCTACGAGCAGTACTTC.

This clone is a singleton in its sample. The chain joins TRBV11-2 to TRBJ2-5; D possibly corresponds to TRBD1 (7 bases). Germline assignment: CDR1 SGHAT and CDR2 FQNNGV. The V gene lost 0 bases and the J gene lost 5 bases, with 13 bases spanning the gap. The CDR3 sequence is 15 residues long. The CDR3 spells CASSLDQSGGETQYF. As DNA, the CDR3 is TGTGCCAGCAGCTTAGATCAGTCAGGGGGGGAGACCCAGTACTTC.